These 16 T cell receptor beta chains were all obtained from the same sample, sequenced in a study of T cell responses to AZD1222 COVID-19 vaccine. The method was immunoSEQ multiplex PCR; TCRdb's version includes in-frame clones alone and lacks a portion of them. The profile shows roughly 180,000 clones, 80% to 95% of them singletons. The sample here was peripheral blood, taken 28 days after the second AZD1222 dose. The receptor source for this set is an adult who received the AZD1222 COVID-19 vaccine.

V and J are TRBV3-1 (or the pseudogene TRBV3-2) and TRBJ1-2; no clear D. The CDR3 totals 13 residues. The V and J ends lost 4 bases and 1 base respectively, with 7 bases between them. Per the germline V gene, CDR1 is LGHDT and CDR2 is YNNKEL (reference sequence). CDR3 in DNA: TGTGCCAGCAGCCCAGGACTTAACTATGGCTACACCTTC. Translating gives CASSPGLNYGYTF.

The chain is built from TRBV4-3 and TRBJ1-3; D might be TRBD1 (5 bases). The germline gives CDR1 LGHNA, CDR2 YSLEER. The V end lost 3 bases, the J end lost 4 bases, and 13 bases lay between the germline ends. This CDR3 contains 15 residues. The CDR3, as DNA: TGCGCCAGCAGCCACCTAGACGGGGCAGGAAACACCATATATTTT. Encoded protein: CASSHLDGAGNTIYF.

The V and J genes are TRBV7-9 and TRBJ1-5; the D is unclear. Germline lookup yields CDR1 SEHNR and CDR2 FQNEAQ (reference sequence). V was pared by 3 bases and J by 8 bases, with 14 bases between. This CDR3 spans 14 amino acids. CDR3 in amino acids: CASSFGPSLEPQHF. CDR3 in DNA: TGTGCCAGCAGCTTCGGACCGTCCCTCGAGCCCCAGCATTTT.

This chain connects TRBV5-1 to TRBJ1-4; TRBD1 aligns across 8 bases. CDR3 size: 15 residues. Germline CDR1 reads SGHRS; CDR2 reads YFSETQ. The junction had 4 bases not matched to a gene; V was cut back by 0 bases and J by 6 bases. The CDR3 DNA is TGCGCCAGCAGCTTGGCGGTGACAGGGGATGAAAAACTGTTTTTT. This translates into CASSLAVTGDEKLFF.

The rearrangement links TRBV7-2 to TRBJ1-4; D not certain. CDR1 and CDR2 (germline): SGHTA, FQGNSA. The ends were cut back, 5 bases at V and 3 bases at J, with 13 bases in the middle. The CDR3 sequence is 15 residues long. CDR3 region: CASSPPAAPNEKLFF. The CDR3 DNA reads TGTGCCAGCAGCCCACCGGCGGCTCCTAATGAAAAACTGTTTTTT.

The rearrangement links TRBV19 to TRBJ2-7; TRBD1 matches 9 bases. This CDR3 region has 14 residues. The junction had 1 base not matched to a gene; V was cut back by 1 base and J by 3 bases. CDR1 is LNHDA, CDR2 SQIVND, per germline (reference sequence). CDR3 protein: CASSIGTGVYEQYF. DNA for the CDR3: TGTGCCAGTAGTATAGGGACAGGGGTCTACGAGCAGTACTTC. The complete variable domain, with remaining parts taken from reference TRBV19 and TRBJ2-7, reads DGGITQSPKYLFRKEGQNVTLSCEQNLNHDAMYWYRQDPGQGLRLIYYSQIVNDFQKGDIAEGYSVSREKKESFPLTVTSAQKNPTAFYLCASSIGTGVYEQYFGPGTRLTVT.

The V gene is TRBV18, the J gene TRBJ2-7, with 8 bases that match TRBD1. The ends lost 3 bases at V and 4 bases at J; junction bases unmatched: 5. The CDR3 runs 14 residues. CDR1 is KGHSH and CDR2 is LQKENI in the germline V gene. CDR3 nucleotide sequence: TGTGCCAGCTCACCCTGGACAGGGCAGTACGAGCAGTACTTC. Translating it yields CASSPWTGQYEQYF.

Turning to this clone: Relative to the germline gene, one junction end is altered; a read error may explain this. The rearrangement links TRBV2 to TRBJ1-2; perhaps TRBD1 as D (6 bases). Germline-derived CDR1 and CDR2 are SNHLY and FYNNEI. The CDR3 consists of 14 residues. As DNA, the CDR3 is TGTGCCAGCAGCGAAGAGGGGGGGGACTATGGCTACACCTTC. Translated, it gives CASSEEGGDYGYTF.

V usage is TRBV6-2 or TRBV6-3 and J usage is TRBJ1-2; D might be TRBD1 (6 bases). Per the germline V gene, CDR1 is MNHEY and CDR2 is SVGEGT. Trimming pared 7 bases from V and 2 bases from J, leaving 14 bases between. This CDR3 has 14 amino acids. Here the CDR3 DNA reads TGTGCCAGCAACCCGGACAGCAACAACTATGGCTACACCTTC. Amino acid sequence: CASNPDSNNYGYTF.

The gene calls are TRBV7-2 and TRBJ2-1; TRBD2 matches 9 bases. The trim removed 1 base at V and 3 bases at J, leaving 7 bases unmatched. The CDR3 loop spans 17 amino acids. Germline CDR1 is SGHTA and CDR2 is FQGNSA. The CDR3 DNA reads as TGTGCCAGCAGCTTAGGTCTCCTAGCGGGGTTCTACAATGAGCAGTTCTTC. Protein sequence: CASSLGLLAGFYNEQFF.

The V and J genes are TRBV4-1 and TRBJ2-1; a weak D match, TRBD1 (6 bases). The CDR3 runs to 16 residues. Germline CDR1 and CDR2: MGHRA and YSYEKL. The V end was cut by 2 bases, the J end by 2 bases, with 13 bases between. The DNA of the CDR3 is TGCGCCAGCAGCCAACCAGGACAGAGAGCCTACAATGAGCAGTTCTTC. This sequence encodes CASSQPGQRAYNEQFF.

The chain combines TRBV3-1 (or the pseudogene TRBV3-2) with TRBJ2-5; TRBD1 matches 8 bases. The germline V gene encodes CDR1 LGHDT and CDR2 YNNKEL (reference sequence). Trimming removed 0 bases from V and 6 bases from J; junction bases left unmatched: 6. The CDR3 is made up of 15 amino acids. DNA of the CDR3: TGTGCCAGCAGCCAAGATGGCAGGGGGCGGAAGACCCAGTACTTC. Amino acids: CASSQDGRGRKTQYF.

V gene TRBV7-9 combines with J gene TRBJ2-7; 7 positions agree with TRBD2. The CDR3 consists of 17 residues. V shed 5 bases, J shed 3 bases, and the junction held 16 bases outside the gene matches. The germline CDR1 and CDR2 sequences are SEHNR and FQNEAQ (reference sequence). The CDR3 DNA sequence: TGTGCCAGCAGCAATATAGGGCAAGAGGGACTACACTACGAGCAGTACTTC. Its protein is CASSNIGQEGLHYEQYF. Full variable domain (missing parts from reference TRBV7-9 and TRBJ2-7): DTGVSQNPRHKITKRGQNVTFRCDPISEHNRLYWYRQTLGQGPEFLTYFQNEAQLEKSRLLSDRFSAERPKGSFSTLEIQRTEQGDSAMYLCASSNIGQEGLHYEQYFGPGTRLTVT.

V is TRBV15 and J is TRBJ1-3, with D possibly TRBD1 on 5 matching bases. From germline, CDR1 is LNHNV and CDR2 YYDKDF (reference sequence). The CDR3 is 15 residues long. V lost 8 bases and J 0 bases, leaving 14 bases between the germline ends. The CDR3 sequence: CATSHAGNSGNTIYF. The CDR3, as DNA: TGTGCCACCTCGCATGCAGGGAACTCTGGAAACACCATATATTTT.

The V call is TRBV27, the J call TRBJ2-2; D gene unclear. Germline values: CDR1 MNHEY, CDR2 SMNVEV (reference sequence). V dropped 0 bases and J dropped 6 bases, with 11 bases sitting between them. This CDR3 contains 15 residues. The CDR3 region has the DNA TGTGCCAGCAGTTTATCGGTAGTTGGGGCCGGGGAGCTGTTTTTT. This gives the protein CASSLSVVGAGELFF.

This chain joins TRBV5-8 and TRBJ1-6, with TRBD1 matching over 9 bases. CDR3 size: 14 residues. Looked up from germline, CDR1 is SGHTS and CDR2 is YDEGEE. The V gene end was trimmed by 4 bases and the J gene end by 10 bases; junction bases not matched to a gene: 6. The CDR3 DNA is TGTGCCAGCAGCCCCTCGGGACAGGGATCACCCCTCCACTTT. As protein: CASSPSGQGSPLHF.